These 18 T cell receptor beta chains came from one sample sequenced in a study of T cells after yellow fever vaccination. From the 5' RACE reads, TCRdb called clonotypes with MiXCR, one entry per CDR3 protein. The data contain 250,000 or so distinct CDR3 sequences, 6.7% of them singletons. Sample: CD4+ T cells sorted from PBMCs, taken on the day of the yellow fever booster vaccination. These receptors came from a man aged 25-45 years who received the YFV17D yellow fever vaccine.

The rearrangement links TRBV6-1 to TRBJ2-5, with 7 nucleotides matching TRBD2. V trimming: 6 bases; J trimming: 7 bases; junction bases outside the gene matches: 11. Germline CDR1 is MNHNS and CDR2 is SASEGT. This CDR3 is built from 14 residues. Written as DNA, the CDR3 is TGTGCCAGCAGACAGGCAGGCGGGAGACGGACCCAGTACTTC. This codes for CASRQAGGRRTQYF.

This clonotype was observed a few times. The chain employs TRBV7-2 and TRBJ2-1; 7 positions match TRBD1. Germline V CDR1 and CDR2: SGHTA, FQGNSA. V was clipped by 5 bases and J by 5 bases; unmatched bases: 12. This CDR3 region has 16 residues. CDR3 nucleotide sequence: TGTGCCAGCAGCATAAATACGGGGACAGTTAACAATGAGCAGTTCTTC. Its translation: CASSINTGTVNNEQFF.

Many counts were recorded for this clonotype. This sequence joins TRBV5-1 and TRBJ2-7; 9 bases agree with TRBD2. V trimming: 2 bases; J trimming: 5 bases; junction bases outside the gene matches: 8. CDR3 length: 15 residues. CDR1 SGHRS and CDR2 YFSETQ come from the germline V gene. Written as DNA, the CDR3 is TGCGCCAGCAGCTTAGGGACTAGCCAAGAACACGAGCAGTACTTC. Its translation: CASSLGTSQEHEQYF.

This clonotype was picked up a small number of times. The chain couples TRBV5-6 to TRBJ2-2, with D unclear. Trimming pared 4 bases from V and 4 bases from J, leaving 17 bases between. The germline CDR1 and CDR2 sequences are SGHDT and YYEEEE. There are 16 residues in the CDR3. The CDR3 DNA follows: TGTGCCAGCAGCCATTCTCTTGGGTGGGGCACCGGGGAGCTGTTTTTT. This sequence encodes CASSHSLGWGTGELFF.

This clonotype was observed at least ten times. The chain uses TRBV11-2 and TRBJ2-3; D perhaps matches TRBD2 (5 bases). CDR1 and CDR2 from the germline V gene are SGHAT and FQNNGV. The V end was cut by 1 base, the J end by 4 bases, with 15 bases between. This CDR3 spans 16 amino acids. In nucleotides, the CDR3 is TGTGCCAGCAGCTTAGTCGAGGGAGTGGGATCAGATACGCAGTATTTT. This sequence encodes CASSLVEGVGSDTQYF.

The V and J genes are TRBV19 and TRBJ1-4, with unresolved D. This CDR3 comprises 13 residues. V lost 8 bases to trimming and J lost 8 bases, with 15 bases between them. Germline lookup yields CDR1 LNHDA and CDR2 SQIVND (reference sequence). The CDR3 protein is CASSGSSREKLFF. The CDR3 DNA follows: TGTGCCAGTTCGGGAAGTTCACGGGAAAAACTGTTTTTT.

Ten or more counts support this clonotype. CDR3 sequence (DNA): TGCGCCAGCAGCTTGGCACAGGGGGAAGAGACCCAGTACTTC. As protein: CASSLAQGEETQYF. The J gene is TRBJ2-5, the V gene TRBV5-1; 8 nucleotides match TRBD1. The CDR3 has 14 amino acids. Germline trimming cut 0 bases from V and 3 bases from J; bases unmatched to any gene: 1. In germline, CDR1 is SGHRS, CDR2 YFSETQ. Together with reference TRBV5-1 and TRBJ2-5, the CDR3 gives the full variable domain: KAGVTQTPRYLIKTRGQQVTLSCSPISGHRSVSWYQQTPGQGLQFLFEYFSETQRNKGNFPGRFSGRQFSNSRSEMNVSTLELGDSALYLCASSLAQGEETQYFGPGTRLLVL.

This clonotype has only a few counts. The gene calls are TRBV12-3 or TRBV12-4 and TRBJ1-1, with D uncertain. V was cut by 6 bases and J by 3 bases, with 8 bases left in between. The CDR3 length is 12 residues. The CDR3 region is CASRVSYTEAFF. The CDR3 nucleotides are TGTGCCAGCAGGGTTTCTTACACTGAAGCTTTCTTT.

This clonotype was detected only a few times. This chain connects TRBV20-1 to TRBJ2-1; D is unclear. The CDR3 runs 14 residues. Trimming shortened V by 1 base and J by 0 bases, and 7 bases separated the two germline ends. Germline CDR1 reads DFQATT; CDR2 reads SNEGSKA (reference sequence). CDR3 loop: CSARGPSSYNEQFF. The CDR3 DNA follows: TGCAGTGCTAGAGGGCCCAGCTCCTACAATGAGCAGTTCTTC.

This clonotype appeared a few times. Here the CDR3 DNA reads TGTGCCAGCAGCCCTGAAAGGTTTCTGGTTGGGAACACTGAAGCTTTCTTT. This codes for CASSPERFLVGNTEAFF. This chain uses TRBV3-1 with TRBJ1-1, with D hard to call. Germline loops: CDR1 LGHDT, CDR2 YNNKEL (reference sequence). Trimming stripped 4 bases from V and 1 base from J, with 19 bases between. CDR3 length: 17 amino acids.

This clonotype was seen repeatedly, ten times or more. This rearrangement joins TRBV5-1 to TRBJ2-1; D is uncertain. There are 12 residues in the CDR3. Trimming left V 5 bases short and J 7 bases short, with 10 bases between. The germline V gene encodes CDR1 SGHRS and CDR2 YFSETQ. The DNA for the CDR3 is TGCGCCAGCAGTTCCGTCCGAAATGAGCAGTTCTTC. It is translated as CASSSVRNEQFF. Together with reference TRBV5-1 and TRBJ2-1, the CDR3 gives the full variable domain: KAGVTQTPRYLIKTRGQQVTLSCSPISGHRSVSWYQQTPGQGLQFLFEYFSETQRNKGNFPGRFSGRQFSNSRSEMNVSTLELGDSALYLCASSSVRNEQFFGPGTRLTVL.

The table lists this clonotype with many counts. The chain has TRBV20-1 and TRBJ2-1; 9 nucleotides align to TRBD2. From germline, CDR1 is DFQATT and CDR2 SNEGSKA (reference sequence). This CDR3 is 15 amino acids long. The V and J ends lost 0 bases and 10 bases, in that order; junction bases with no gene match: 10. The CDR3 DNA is TGCAGTGCTAGAGATAGGCTAGCGGGGCGGGTGGAGCAGTTCTTC. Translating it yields CSARDRLAGRVEQFF.

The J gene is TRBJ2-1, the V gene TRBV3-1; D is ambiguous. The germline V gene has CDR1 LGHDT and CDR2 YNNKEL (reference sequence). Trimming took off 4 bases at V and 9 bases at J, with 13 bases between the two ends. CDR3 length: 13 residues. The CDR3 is CASSRLGKGEQFF. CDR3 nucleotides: TGTGCCAGCAGCCGTTTGGGGAAGGGTGAGCAGTTCTTC.

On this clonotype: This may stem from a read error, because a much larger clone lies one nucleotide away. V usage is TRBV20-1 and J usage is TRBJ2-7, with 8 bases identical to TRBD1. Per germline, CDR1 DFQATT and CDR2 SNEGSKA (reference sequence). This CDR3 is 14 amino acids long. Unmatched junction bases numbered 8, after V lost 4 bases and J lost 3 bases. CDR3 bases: TGCAGTGCTATGCGTACAGGGGGACGCTACGAGCAGTACTTC. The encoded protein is CSAMRTGGRYEQYF.

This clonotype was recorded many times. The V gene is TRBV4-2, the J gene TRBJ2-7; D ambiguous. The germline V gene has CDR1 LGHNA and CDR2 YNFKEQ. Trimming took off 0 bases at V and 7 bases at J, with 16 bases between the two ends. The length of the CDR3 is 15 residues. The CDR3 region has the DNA TGTGCCAGCAGCCAAGATCGTCACGGAATGAGGGAGCAGTACTTC. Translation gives CASSQDRHGMREQYF.

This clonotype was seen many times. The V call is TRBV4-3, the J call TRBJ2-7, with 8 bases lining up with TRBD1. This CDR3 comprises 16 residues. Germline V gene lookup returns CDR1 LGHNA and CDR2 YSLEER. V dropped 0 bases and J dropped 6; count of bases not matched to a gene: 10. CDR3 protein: CASSQDVTGGPSEQYF. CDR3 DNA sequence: TGCGCCAGCAGCCAAGATGTTACAGGGGGACCATCCGAGCAGTACTTC.

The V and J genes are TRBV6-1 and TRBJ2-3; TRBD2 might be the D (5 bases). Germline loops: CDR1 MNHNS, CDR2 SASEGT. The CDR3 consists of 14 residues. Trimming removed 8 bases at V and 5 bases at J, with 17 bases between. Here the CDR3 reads CASGKAGPQDTQYF. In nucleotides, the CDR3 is TGTGCCAGCGGGAAGGCGGGCCCCCAAGATACGCAGTATTTT.

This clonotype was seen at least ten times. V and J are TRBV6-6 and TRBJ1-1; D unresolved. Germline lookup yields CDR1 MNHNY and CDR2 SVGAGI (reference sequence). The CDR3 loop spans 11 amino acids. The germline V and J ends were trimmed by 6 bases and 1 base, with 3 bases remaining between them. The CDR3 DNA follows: TGTGCCAGCAGAACGAACACTGAAGCTTTCTTT. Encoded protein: CASRTNTEAFF.